One and the same sample provided the 10 T cell receptor beta chains below, sequenced in a study of blood T cell repertoires in COVID-19. Here immunoSEQ multiplex PCR was the method, and the copy in TCRdb shows in-frame clones only, minus some. Here the sample spans some 200,000 clones, roughly 80% being singletons. The sample consisted of peripheral blood. All receptors derive from a woman aged 35 to 49 with acute or convalescent COVID-19.

The chain couples TRBV19 to TRBJ1-5; 8 positions match TRBD1. V lost 11 bases to trimming and J lost 0 bases; unmatched junction nucleotides: 6. This CDR3 has 14 residues. The germline CDR1 and CDR2 sequences are LNHDA and SQIVND (reference sequence). CDR3 sequence: CACSQGDSNQPQHF. CDR3 sequence (DNA): TGTGCCTGCTCACAGGGGGATAGCAATCAGCCCCAGCATTTT.

The rearrangement joins TRBV7-8 to TRBJ2-5; a possible D gene is TRBD2 (5 bases). The ends were cut back, 5 bases at V and 1 base at J, with 11 bases in the middle. Germline assignment: CDR1 SGHVS and CDR2 FQNEAQ. CDR3 length: 14 amino acids. CDR3 amino acids: CASSRDYFQETQYF. The DNA of the CDR3 is TGTGCCAGCAGCCGAGACTACTTCCAAGAGACCCAGTACTTC.

V gene TRBV13 combines with J gene TRBJ2-1; 7 bases fit TRBD1. Germline loops: CDR1 PRHDT, CDR2 FYEKMQ (reference sequence). Trimming removed 5 bases from V and 4 bases from J; junction bases left unmatched: 5. The CDR3 runs to 14 residues. CDR3 DNA sequence: TGTGCCAGCAGCCCCCGGGACAGATACAATGAGCAGTTCTTC. Translation gives CASSPRDRYNEQFF.

This chain links TRBV5-1 with TRBJ2-5, with 11 bases fitting TRBD2. With V trimmed by 3 bases and J by 4 bases, 8 bases remained unmatched. Germline CDR1 and CDR2: SGHRS and YFSETQ. The CDR3 extends over 16 amino acids. In DNA form, the CDR3 reads TGCGCCAGCAGCTCCTTGGGTAGCGGGAGGGGAGAGACCCAGTACTTC. As protein: CASSSLGSGRGETQYF.

The CDR3 reads CATRRLAGDREQYF. The CDR3 coding sequence is TGTGCCACCCGTCGACTAGCGGGAGACCGCGAGCAGTACTTC. V gene TRBV15 combines with J gene TRBJ2-7; 12 nucleotides agree with TRBD2. Losses at the gene ends were 8 bases for V and 6 bases for J; bases not matched to a gene: 8. CDR1 and CDR2 (germline): LNHNV, YYDKDF (reference sequence). This CDR3 region has 14 residues.

This clone was seen just once. The rearrangement links TRBV28 to TRBJ1-1; 10 positions match TRBD1. V was pared by 2 bases and J by 0 bases, with 9 bases of the junction left unmatched. Germline V gives CDR1 MDHEN, CDR2 SYDVKM. CDR3 length equals 18 residues. The CDR3 nucleotides are TGTGCCAGCAGTTTAAGGGTCGGGGACAGGGGAATGAACACTGAAGCTTTCTTT. This gives the protein CASSLRVGDRGMNTEAFF.

The chain carries TRBV18 and TRBJ2-1, with 10 bases fitting TRBD2. The CDR3 sequence is 13 residues long. CDR1 and CDR2 from the germline V gene are KGHSH and LQKENI. V was clipped by 3 bases and J by 9 bases; unmatched bases: 2. CDR3 region: CASSPGLAFEQFF. The CDR3 DNA follows: TGTGCCAGCTCACCGGGACTAGCGTTTGAGCAGTTCTTC.

This clone was observed a handful of times. The chain uses TRBV11-2 and TRBJ1-1; D is possibly TRBD1 (5 bases). The germline gives CDR1 SGHAT, CDR2 FQNNGV. The V end was cut by 5 bases, the J end by 7 bases, with 8 bases between. This CDR3 comprises 11 residues. The CDR3: CASSRGGEAFF. The DNA of the CDR3 is TGTGCCAGCAGCCGGGGGGGTGAAGCTTTCTTT.

This chain links TRBV6-1 with TRBJ2-7, with 8 bases fitting TRBD1. From germline, CDR1 is MNHNS and CDR2 SASEGT. The CDR3 length is 15 residues. V trimming: 5 bases; J trimming: 0 bases; junction bases outside the gene matches: 6. The CDR3 nucleotides read TGTGCCAGCAGTTTGGAGACAGGGGCCTCCTACGAGCAGTACTTC. Encoded protein: CASSLETGASYEQYF.

CDR3 sequence reads: CASSPGLAIGETQYF. Here the CDR3 DNA reads TGTGCCAGCAGCCCGGGACTAGCAATCGGCGAGACCCAGTACTTC. The rearrangement uses TRBV13 and TRBJ2-5, with 9 nucleotides matching TRBD2. With V trimmed by 5 bases and J by 5 bases, 9 bases remained unmatched. Germline CDR1 reads PRHDT; CDR2 reads FYEKMQ (reference sequence). The CDR3 spans 15 residues.